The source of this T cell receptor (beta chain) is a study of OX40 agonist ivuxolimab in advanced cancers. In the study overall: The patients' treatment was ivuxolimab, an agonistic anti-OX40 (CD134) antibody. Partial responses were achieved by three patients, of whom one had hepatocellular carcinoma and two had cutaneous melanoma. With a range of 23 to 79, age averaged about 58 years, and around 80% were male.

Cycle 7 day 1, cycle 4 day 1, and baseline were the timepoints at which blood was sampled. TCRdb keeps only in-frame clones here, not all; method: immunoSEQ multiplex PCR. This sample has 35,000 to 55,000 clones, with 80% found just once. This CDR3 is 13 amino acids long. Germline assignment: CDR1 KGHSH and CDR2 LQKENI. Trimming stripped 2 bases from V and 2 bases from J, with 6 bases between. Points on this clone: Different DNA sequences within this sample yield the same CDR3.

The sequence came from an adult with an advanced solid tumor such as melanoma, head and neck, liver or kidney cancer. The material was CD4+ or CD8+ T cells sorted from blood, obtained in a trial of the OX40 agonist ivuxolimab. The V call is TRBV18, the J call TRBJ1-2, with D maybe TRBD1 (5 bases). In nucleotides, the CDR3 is TGTGCCAGCTCACCAGACAGCAACTATGGCTACACCTTC. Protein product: CASSPDSNYGYTF. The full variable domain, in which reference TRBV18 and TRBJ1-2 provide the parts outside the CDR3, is NAGVMQNPRHLVRRRGQEARLRCSPMKGHSHVYWYRQLPEEGLKFMVYLQKENIIDESGMPKERFSAEFPKEGPSILRIQQVVRGDSAAYFCASSPDSNYGYTFGSGTRLTVV.